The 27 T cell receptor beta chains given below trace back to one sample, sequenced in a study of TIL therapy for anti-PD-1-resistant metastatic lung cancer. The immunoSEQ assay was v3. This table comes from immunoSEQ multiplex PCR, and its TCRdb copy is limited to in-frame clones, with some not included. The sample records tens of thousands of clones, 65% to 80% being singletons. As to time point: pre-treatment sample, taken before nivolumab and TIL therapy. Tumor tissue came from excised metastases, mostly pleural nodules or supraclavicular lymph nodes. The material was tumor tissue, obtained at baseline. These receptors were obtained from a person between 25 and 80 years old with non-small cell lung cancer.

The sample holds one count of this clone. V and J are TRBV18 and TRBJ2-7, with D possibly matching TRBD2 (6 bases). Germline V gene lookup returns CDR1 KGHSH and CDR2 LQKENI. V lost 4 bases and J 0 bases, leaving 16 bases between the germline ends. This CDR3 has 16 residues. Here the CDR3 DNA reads TGTGCCAGCTCACTACACCGGGAGAGCGGCTCCTACGAGCAGTACTTC. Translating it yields CASSLHRESGSYEQYF.

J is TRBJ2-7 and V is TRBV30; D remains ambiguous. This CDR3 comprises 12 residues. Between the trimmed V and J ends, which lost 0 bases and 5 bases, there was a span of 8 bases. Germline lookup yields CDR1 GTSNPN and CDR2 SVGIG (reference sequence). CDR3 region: CAWSVGPDEQYF. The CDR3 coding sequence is TGTGCCTGGAGTGTAGGCCCAGACGAGCAGTACTTC.

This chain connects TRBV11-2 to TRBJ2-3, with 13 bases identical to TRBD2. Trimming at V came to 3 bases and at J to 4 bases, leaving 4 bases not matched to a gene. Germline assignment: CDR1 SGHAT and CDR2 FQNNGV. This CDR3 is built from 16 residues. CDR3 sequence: CASSFRTSGRADTQYF. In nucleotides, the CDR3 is TGTGCCAGCAGCTTCCGGACTAGCGGGAGAGCAGATACGCAGTATTTT.

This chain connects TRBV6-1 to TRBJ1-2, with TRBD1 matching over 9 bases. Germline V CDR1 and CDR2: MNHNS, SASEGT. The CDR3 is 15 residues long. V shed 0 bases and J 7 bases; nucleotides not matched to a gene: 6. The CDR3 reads CASSEAMGQGSGYTF. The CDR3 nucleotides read TGTGCCAGCAGTGAAGCGATGGGACAGGGCTCTGGCTACACCTTC.

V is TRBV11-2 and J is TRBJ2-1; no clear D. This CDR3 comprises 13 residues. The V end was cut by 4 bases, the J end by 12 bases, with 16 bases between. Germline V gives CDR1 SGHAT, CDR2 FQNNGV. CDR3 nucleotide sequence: TGTGCCAGCAGCTCCACCCGGGTAGGTGGGCAGTTCTTC. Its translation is CASSSTRVGGQFF.

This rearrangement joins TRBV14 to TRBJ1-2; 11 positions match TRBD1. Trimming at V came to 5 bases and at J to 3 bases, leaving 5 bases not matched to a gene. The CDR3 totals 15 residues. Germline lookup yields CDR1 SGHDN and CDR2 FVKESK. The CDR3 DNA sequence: TGTGCCAGCAGCACCCGGACAGGGGGCTACTATGGCTACACCTTC. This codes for CASSTRTGGYYGYTF.

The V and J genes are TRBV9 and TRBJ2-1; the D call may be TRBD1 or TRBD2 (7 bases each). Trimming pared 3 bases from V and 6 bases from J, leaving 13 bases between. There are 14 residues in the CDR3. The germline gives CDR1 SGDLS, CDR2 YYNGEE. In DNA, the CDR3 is TGTGCCAGCAGCGCGACAGGGAGGGTCAATGAGCAGTTCTTC. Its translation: CASSATGRVNEQFF.

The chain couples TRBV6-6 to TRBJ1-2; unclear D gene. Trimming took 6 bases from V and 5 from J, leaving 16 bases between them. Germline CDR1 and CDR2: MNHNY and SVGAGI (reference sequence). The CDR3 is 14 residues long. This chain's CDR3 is CASRPSSSPYGYTF. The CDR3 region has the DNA TGTGCCAGCAGGCCCTCTTCCAGCCCTTATGGCTACACCTTC.

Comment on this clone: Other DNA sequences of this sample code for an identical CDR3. CDR3: CASSLGGGNTIYF. The DNA for the CDR3 is TGCGCCAGCAGCTTGGGGGGCGGAAACACCATATATTTT. V is TRBV5-1 and J is TRBJ1-3; D possibly corresponds to TRBD1 (5 bases). The V and J ends lost 0 bases and 4 bases respectively, with 5 bases between them. The CDR3 sequence is 13 residues long. Germline CDR1 SGHRS, CDR2 YFSETQ.

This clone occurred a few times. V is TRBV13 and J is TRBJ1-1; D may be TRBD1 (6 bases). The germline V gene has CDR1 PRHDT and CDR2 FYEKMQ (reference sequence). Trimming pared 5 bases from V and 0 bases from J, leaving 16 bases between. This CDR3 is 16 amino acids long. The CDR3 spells CASSDTGTRMNTEAFF. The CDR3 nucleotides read TGTGCCAGCAGCGACACCGGGACAAGGATGAACACTGAAGCTTTCTTT. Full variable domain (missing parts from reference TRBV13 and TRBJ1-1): AAGVIQSPRHLIKEKRETATLKCYPIPRHDTVYWYQQGPGQDPQFLISFYEKMQSDKGSIPDRFSAQQFSDYHSELNMSSLELGDSALYFCASSDTGTRMNTEAFFGQGTRLTVV.

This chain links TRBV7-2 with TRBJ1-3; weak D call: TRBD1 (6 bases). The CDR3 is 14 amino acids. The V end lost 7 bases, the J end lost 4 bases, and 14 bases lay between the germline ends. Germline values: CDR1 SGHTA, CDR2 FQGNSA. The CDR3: CASTKEGVGNTIYF. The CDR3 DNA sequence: TGTGCCAGCACGAAAGAGGGGGTCGGAAACACCATATATTTT.

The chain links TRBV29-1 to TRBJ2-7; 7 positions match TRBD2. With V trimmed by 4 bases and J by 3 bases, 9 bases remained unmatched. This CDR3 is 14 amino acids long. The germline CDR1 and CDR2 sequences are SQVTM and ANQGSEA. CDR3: CSVAIAGVRYEQYF. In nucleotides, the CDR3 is TGCAGCGTTGCCATTGCGGGAGTTCGCTACGAGCAGTACTTC.

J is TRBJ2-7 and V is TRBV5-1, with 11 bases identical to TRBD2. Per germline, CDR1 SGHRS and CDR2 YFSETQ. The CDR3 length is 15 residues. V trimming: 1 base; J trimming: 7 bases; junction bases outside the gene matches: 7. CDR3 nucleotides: TGCGCCAGCAGCTTGATCCTAGCGGGGGGCGATGAGCAGTACTTC. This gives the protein CASSLILAGGDEQYF.

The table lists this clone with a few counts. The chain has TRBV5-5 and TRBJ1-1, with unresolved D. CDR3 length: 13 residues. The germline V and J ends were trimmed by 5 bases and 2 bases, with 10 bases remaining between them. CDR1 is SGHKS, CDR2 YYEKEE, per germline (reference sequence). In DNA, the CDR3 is TGTGCCAGCAGGAGCGACCTTAACACTGAAGCTTTCTTT. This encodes CASRSDLNTEAFF.

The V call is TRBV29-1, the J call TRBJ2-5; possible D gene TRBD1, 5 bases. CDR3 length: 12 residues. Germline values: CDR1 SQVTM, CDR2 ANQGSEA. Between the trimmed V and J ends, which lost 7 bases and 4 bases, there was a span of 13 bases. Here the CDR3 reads CSGTQGGETQYF. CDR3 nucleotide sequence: TGCAGCGGGACCCAGGGTGGAGAGACCCAGTACTTC.

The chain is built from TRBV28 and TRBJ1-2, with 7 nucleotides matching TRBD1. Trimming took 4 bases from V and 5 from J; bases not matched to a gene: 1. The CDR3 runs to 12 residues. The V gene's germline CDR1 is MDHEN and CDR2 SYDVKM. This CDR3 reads CASSSGGYGYTF. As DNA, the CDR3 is TGTGCCAGCAGTTCAGGGGGGTATGGCTACACCTTC.

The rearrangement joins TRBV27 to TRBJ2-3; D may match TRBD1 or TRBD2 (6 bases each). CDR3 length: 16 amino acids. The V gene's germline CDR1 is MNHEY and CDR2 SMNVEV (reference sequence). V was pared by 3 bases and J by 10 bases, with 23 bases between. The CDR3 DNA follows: TGTGCCAGCAGTTTTGGGGGGCCCGGGACTCGCACCCCGCAGTATTTT. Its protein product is CASSFGGPGTRTPQYF.

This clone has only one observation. CDR3 protein: CSVEDVGSLGTYEQYF. In DNA form, the CDR3 reads TGCAGCGTTGAAGATGTCGGGAGTCTCGGGACCTACGAGCAGTACTTC. The rearrangement uses TRBV29-1 and TRBJ2-7; a possible D gene is TRBD2 (6 bases). The length of the CDR3 is 16 residues. Trimming cost V 0 bases and J 2 bases, with 17 bases left between them. CDR1 is SQVTM, CDR2 ANQGSEA, per germline.

CDR3 region: CASSLEEGARGNTIYF. CDR3 DNA sequence: TGTGCCAGCAGCTTGGAAGAGGGGGCAAGGGGAAACACCATATATTTT. This sequence joins TRBV5-4 and TRBJ1-3; TRBD1 matches at 7 bases. The CDR3 is 16 residues long. V gave up 0 bases and J gave up 4 bases; unmatched junction bases: 7. Germline V CDR1 and CDR2: SGHNT, YYREEE (reference sequence).

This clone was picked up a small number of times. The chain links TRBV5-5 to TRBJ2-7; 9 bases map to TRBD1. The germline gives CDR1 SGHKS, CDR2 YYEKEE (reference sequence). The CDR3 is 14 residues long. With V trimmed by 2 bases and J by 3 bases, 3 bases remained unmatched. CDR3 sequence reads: CASSFRDRDYEQYF. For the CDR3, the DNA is TGTGCCAGCAGCTTCCGGGACAGGGACTACGAGCAGTACTTC.

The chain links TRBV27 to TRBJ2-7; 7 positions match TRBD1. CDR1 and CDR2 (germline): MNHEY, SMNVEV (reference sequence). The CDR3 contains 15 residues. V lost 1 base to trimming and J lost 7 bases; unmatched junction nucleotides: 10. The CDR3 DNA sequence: TGTGCCAGCAGTTTATTCCGGGACAGAGCCAATGAGCAGTACTTC. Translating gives CASSLFRDRANEQYF.

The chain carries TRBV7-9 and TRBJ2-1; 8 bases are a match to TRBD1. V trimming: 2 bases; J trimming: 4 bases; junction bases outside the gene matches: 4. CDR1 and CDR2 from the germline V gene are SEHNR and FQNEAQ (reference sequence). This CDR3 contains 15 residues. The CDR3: CASSLSTGGYNEQFF. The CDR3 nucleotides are TGTGCCAGCAGCTTAAGTACAGGGGGGTACAATGAGCAGTTCTTC.

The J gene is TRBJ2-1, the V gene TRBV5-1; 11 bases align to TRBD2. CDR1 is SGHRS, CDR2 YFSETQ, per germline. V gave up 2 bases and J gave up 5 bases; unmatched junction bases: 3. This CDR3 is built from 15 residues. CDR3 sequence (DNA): TGCGCCAGCAGCTTACTAGCGGGGGAGAACAATGAGCAGTTCTTC. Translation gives CASSLLAGENNEQFF.

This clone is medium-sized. CDR3 sequence reads: CASSYSRGHGYTF. The CDR3 DNA reads as TGTGCCAGCAGTTACTCGAGGGGGCATGGCTACACCTTC. This chain connects TRBV6-5 to TRBJ1-2, with 7 bases lining up with TRBD1. This CDR3 contains 13 residues. With 0 bases clipped from V and 6 bases from J, the junction kept 1 base outside the gene matches. Looked up from germline, CDR1 is MNHEY and CDR2 is SVGAGI.

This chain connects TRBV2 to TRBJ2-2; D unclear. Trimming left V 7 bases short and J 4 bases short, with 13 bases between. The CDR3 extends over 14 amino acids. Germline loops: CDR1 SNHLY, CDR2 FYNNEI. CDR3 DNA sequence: TGTGCCAGCAATCAAAGTCCAGCCACCGGGGAGCTGTTTTTT. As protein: CASNQSPATGELFF.

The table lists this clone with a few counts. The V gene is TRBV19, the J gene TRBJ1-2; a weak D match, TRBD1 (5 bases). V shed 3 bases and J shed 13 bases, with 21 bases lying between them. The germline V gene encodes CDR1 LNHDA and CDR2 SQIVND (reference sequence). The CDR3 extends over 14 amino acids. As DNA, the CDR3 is TGTGCCAGTAGTATCTTTGATAGGGGAGAAGTCTCCACCTTC. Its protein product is CASSIFDRGEVSTF.

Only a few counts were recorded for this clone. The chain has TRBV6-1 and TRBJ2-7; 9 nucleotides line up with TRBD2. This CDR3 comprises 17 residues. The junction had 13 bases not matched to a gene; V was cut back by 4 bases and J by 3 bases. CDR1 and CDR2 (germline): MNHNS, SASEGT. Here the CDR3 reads CASSARLAAGIGYEQYF. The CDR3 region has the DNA TGTGCCAGCAGTGCCCGACTAGCGGCGGGGATTGGCTACGAGCAGTACTTC.